The rows below give T cell receptor beta chains drawn from one sample of a study of neoadjuvant nivolumab and ipilimumab in lung cancer. Clones were sequenced by immunoSEQ multiplex PCR, and TCRdb holds only the in-frame ones, with some missing. The sample lists some 8,100 clones; roughly three quarters were seen once. The specimen was adjacent normal lung tissue, collected after neoadjuvant nivolumab, alone or with ipilimumab, at or shortly before surgery. The source is an adult with non-small cell lung cancer. Each CDR3 is given with its conserved first and last residue. The order of the fields is D gene, J gene, V gene, CDR3 DNA, CDR3 protein. The D gene is left open where the match is weak.

d_gene: TRBD1; j_gene: TRBJ1-1; v_gene: TRBV5-4; CDR3nt: TGTGCCAGCAGCTCAGGGGGCGTGAACACTGAAGCTTTCTTT; CDR3aa: CASSSGGVNTEAFF
d_gene: -; j_gene: TRBJ2-1; v_gene: TRBV6-5; CDR3nt: TGTGCCTCCTCGGCGGGGCGCAATGAGCAGTTCTTC; CDR3aa: CASSAGRNEQFF
d_gene: -; j_gene: TRBJ1-5; v_gene: TRBV30; CDR3nt: TGTGCCTGGAGTAGTGAAGGGGCCCAGCATTTT; CDR3aa: CAWSSEGAQHF
d_gene: -; j_gene: TRBJ1-5; v_gene: TRBV15; CDR3nt: TGTGCCACCAGCAGAGATAGGGGGTCGGGGCAGCCCCAGCATTTT; CDR3aa: CATSRDRGSGQPQHF
d_gene: -; j_gene: TRBJ1-1; v_gene: TRBV27; CDR3nt: TGTGCCAGCAGCCCCCCATCCCGGGTGAACACTGAAGCTTTCTTT; CDR3aa: CASSPPSRVNTEAFF
d_gene: TRBD2; j_gene: TRBJ2-5; v_gene: TRBV4-3; CDR3nt: TGCGCCAGCAGCCAAGGACTAGCGGGGGCCGGAGAGACCCAGTACTTC; CDR3aa: CASSQGLAGAGETQYF
d_gene: TRBD1; j_gene: TRBJ2-7; v_gene: TRBV6-5; CDR3nt: TGTGCCAGCAGTTTGGGACAGGGGCCCTACGAGCAGTACTTC; CDR3aa: CASSLGQGPYEQYF
d_gene: -; j_gene: TRBJ1-2; v_gene: TRBV7-2; CDR3nt: TGTGCCAGCAGCTTACGTAGGACGGGCGGGATATATGGCTACACCTTC; CDR3aa: CASSLRRTGGIYGYTF
d_gene: TRBD2; j_gene: TRBJ2-3; v_gene: TRBV6-4; CDR3nt: TGTGCCAGCAGTGTGGACGCGGGGGCAGATACGCAGTATTTT; CDR3aa: CASSVDAGADTQYF
d_gene: -; j_gene: TRBJ1-6; v_gene: TRBV15; CDR3nt: TGTGCCACCAGCAGATTTACAGAAGCGGACACACCCCTCCACTTT; CDR3aa: CATSRFTEADTPLHF